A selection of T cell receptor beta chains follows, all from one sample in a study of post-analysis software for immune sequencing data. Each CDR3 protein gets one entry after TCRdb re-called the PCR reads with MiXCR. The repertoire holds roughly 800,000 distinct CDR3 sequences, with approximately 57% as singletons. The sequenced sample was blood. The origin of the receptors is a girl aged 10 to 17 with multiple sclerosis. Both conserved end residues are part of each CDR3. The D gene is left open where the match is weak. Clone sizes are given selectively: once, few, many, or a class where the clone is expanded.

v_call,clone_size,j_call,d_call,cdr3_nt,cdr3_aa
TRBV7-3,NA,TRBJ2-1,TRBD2,TGTGCCAGCAGCCCCATAGGAGCGGGAGGGCCCTCAGGCAATGAGCAGTTCTTC,CASSPIGAGGPSGNEQFF
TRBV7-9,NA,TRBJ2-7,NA,TGCGCCAGCAGTCCCCACTATTTACAGGGAGACGAGCAGTACTTC,CASSPHYLQGDEQYF
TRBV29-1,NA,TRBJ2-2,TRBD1,TGCAGCGTCCACCTCCGGGACAGGGGGTCCGGGGAGCTGTTTTTT,CSVHLRDRGSGELFF
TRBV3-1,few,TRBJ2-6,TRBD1,TGTGCCAGCAGCCAAGATCCGGACAGGCTCAGGTCTGGGGCCAACGTCCTGACTTTC,CASSQDPDRLRSGANVLTF
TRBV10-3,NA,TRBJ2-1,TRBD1,TGTGCCATCAGTTTGGGACAGTCCTACAATGAGCAGTTCTTC,CAISLGQSYNEQFF
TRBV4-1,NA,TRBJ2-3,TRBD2,TGCGCCAGCAGCCACTCACAAACGGGACTAGCGGGGGTTCTACCTAGCACAGATACGCAGTATTTT,CASSHSQTGLAGVLPSTDTQYF
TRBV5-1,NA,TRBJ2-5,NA,TGCGCCAGCAGCTTGTTCAGGGGACACCAAGAGACCCAGTACTTC,CASSLFRGHQETQYF
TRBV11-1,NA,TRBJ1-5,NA,TGTGCCAGCAGCTTAGCATTTTCGGACGATAGATTTCAGGGTTCTCATCAGCCCCAGCATTTT,CASSLAFSDDRFQGSHQPQHF
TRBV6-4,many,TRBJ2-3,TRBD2,TGTGCCACCTCTAGCGGGAGCACAGATACGCAGTATTTT,CATSSGSTDTQYF
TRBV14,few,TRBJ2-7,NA,TGTGCCAGCAGCCTATTTATAACCTCCTACGAGCAGTACTTC,CASSLFITSYEQYF
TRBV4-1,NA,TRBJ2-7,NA,TGCGCCAGCAGCCAAGCCCCCGTGGCGAGCTCCTACGAGCAGTACTTC,CASSQAPVASSYEQYF
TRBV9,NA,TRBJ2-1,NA,TGTGCCAGCAGCGTAGTTGGCTCCTACAATGAGCAGTTCTTC,CASSVVGSYNEQFF
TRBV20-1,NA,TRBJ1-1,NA,TGCAGTGCTAGTGGCAGGCAGAACACTGAAGCTTTCTTT,CSASGRQNTEAFF
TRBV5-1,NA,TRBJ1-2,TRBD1,TGCGCCAGCAGCTTGGGTGGGGACAGGGGCTACACCTTC,CASSLGGDRGYTF
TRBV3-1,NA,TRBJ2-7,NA,TGTGCCAGCAGGGGGCAAACGGGGGTTCTCTCCTACGAGCAGTACTTC,CASRGQTGVLSYEQYF
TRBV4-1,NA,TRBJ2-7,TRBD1,TGCGCCAGCAGCCAAACAGGGGGCGCGGACGAGCAGTACTTC,CASSQTGGADEQYF
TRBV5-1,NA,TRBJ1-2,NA,TGCGCCAGCAGCTTGGCCGATGCGATTTATGGCTACACCTTC,CASSLADAIYGYTF
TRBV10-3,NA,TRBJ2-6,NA,TGTGCCATCAGTGTTCGGGGAGCTGGGGCCAACGTCCTGACTTTC,CAISVRGAGANVLTF
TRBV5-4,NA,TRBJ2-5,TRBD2,TGTGCCAGCAGCTTGGCCCAGGGGACTAGCGGGGGAGCCCGCCACCAAGAGACCCAGTACTTC,CASSLAQGTSGGARHQETQYF
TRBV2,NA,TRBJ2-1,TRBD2,TGTGCCAGCAGTGACAAACTAGCGGGAGTAAGAGAGCAGTTCTTC,CASSDKLAGVREQFF
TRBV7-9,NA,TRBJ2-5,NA,TGTGCCAGCAGCCGAAGGGGAGAGACCCAGTACTTC,CASSRRGETQYF
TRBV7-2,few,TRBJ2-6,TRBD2,TGTGCCAGCAGCCGTAGAACAGCGGGGGCCTCTGGGGCCAACGTCCTGACTTTC,CASSRRTAGASGANVLTF
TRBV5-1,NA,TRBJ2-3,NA,TGCGCCAGCAGCTTGGATGGGATCCCGAGCGGCACAGATACGCAGTATTTT,CASSLDGIPSGTDTQYF
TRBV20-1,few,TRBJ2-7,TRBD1,TGCAGTGCTCCTGGACAGGGAGTCTACGAGCAGTACTTC,CSAPGQGVYEQYF
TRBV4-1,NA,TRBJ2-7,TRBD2,TGCGCCAGCAGCCAAGATCTAGCGGGAATCCCACCTGGGAACGAGCAGTACTTC,CASSQDLAGIPPGNEQYF
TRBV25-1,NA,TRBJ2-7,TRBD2,TGTGCCAGCAGTGATCCGAACCCTAGCGGGAGGCAAAACGAGCAGTACTTC,CASSDPNPSGRQNEQYF
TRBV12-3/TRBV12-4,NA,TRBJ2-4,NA,TGTGCCAGCGGGGACCAGGGGACCCGTGAGAACATTCAGTACTTC,CASGDQGTRENIQYF
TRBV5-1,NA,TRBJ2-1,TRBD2,TGCGCCAGCAGCTCTACTAGCGGGAGGGCCTTTGGCTCCTACAATGAGCAGTTCTTC,CASSSTSGRAFGSYNEQFF
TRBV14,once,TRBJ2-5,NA,TGTGCCAGCAGCCAAGATGAGAGGGGAAGGTGGCAAGAGACCCAGTACTTC,CASSQDERGRWQETQYF
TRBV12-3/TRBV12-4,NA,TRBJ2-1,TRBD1,TGTGCCAGCAGTTTAGGACAGGGGATAAACAATGAGCAGTTCTTC,CASSLGQGINNEQFF
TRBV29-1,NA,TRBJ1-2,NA,TGCAGCGTTGCTCGGGGGGCAGCTAACTATGGCTACACCTTC,CSVARGAANYGYTF
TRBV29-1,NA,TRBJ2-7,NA,TGCAGCGCCTTAGGGGATAGCGGCCAATCAGCCCACGAGCAGTACTTC,CSALGDSGQSAHEQYF
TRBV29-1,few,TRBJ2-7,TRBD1,TGCAGCTCCATGACAGGGAATACCTACGAGCAGTACTTC,CSSMTGNTYEQYF
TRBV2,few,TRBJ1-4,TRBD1,TGTGCCAGCACCTGGACAGGGGGCATTGAAAAACTGTTTTTT,CASTWTGGIEKLFF
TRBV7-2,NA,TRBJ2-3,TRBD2,TGTGCCAGCAGCACATTACTAGCGGGAGGAGCAGATACGCAGTATTTT,CASSTLLAGGADTQYF
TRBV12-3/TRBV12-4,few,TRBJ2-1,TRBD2,TGTGCCAGCACCCCCGGAATGATAGCGGGAGTCAATGAGCAGTTCTTC,CASTPGMIAGVNEQFF
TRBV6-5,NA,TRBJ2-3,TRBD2,TGTGCCAGCAGTTGGAGCCCGACTAGCGGGGGGGTCACAGATACGCAGTATTTT,CASSWSPTSGGVTDTQYF
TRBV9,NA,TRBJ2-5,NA,TGTGCCAGCAGCGCCACCGGAGAGTGGGAGACCCAGTACTTC,CASSATGEWETQYF
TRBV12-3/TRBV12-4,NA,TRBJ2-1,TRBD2,TGTGCCAGCAGCCTCCGGGACTACTTCAGCAATGAGCAGTTCTTC,CASSLRDYFSNEQFF
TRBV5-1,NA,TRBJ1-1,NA,TGCGCCAGCAGCTTAGCACAGGGTCCGAACACTGAAGCTTTCTTT,CASSLAQGPNTEAFF
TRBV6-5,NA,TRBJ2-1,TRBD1,TGTGCCAGCAGTTACTACCAGGGGGCGGGTGAGCAGTTCTTC,CASSYYQGAGEQFF
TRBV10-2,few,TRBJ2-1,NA,TGCGCCAGCAGTGAGGCATTGAGCTCCTACAATGAGCAGTTCTTC,CASSEALSSYNEQFF
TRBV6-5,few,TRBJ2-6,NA,TGTGCCAGCGGCCCACGGACAAACTCCGGGGCCAACGTCCTGACTTTC,CASGPRTNSGANVLTF
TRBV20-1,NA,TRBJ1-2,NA,TGCAGTGCTAGAGGTCAGGGCGGGGGCTATGGCTACACCTTC,CSARGQGGGYGYTF
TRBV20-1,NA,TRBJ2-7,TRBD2,TGCAGTGCAAAACCAAGCGGGAGAGACGAGCAGTACTTC,CSAKPSGRDEQYF
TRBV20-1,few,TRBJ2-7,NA,TGCAGTGCTAGAGTCTTAACAGCCCCTATGGCCGAGCAGTACTTC,CSARVLTAPMAEQYF
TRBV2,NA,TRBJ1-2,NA,TGTGCCAGCAGTGAAGAATTGTCAGGCCTCTATGGCTACACCTTC,CASSEELSGLYGYTF
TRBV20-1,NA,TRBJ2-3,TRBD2,TGCAGTGCACTTGGGGGCAAGAGCGGGAGTAGCACAGATACGCAGTATTTT,CSALGGKSGSSTDTQYF